This T cell receptor beta chain was identified during a study of blood T cell repertoires in COVID-19. This clone has a handful of counts. With V trimmed by 2 bases and J by 9 bases, 8 bases remained unmatched. The CDR3 loop spans 15 amino acids. CDR1 SNHLY and CDR2 FYNNEI come from the germline V gene. All recovered Cohort 3 donors got two negative PCRs, got clearance, or saw symptom resolution. Using immunoSEQ multiplex PCR, the repertoire was profiled, and TCRdb retains in-frame clones only, with some absent. The sample has 360,000 or so clones, roughly four fifths seen once. This TCR came from a woman in her fifties or sixties who had recovered from COVID-19. The rearrangement uses TRBV2 and TRBJ2-1; 9 positions agree with TRBD2. The source material was PBMCs or T cells enriched from blood (not recorded which). Here the CDR3 DNA reads TGTGCCAGCAGTGAAACTAGCGGGTATGCGGGTGAGCAGTTCTTC. Amino acid sequence: CASSETSGYAGEQFF. Full variable domain (remainder filled in from reference TRBV2 and TRBJ2-1): EPEVTQTPSHQVTQMGQEVILRCVPISNHLYFYWYRQILGQKVEFLVSFYNNEISEKSEIFDDQFSVERPDGSNFTLKIRSTKLEDSAMYFCASSETSGYAGEQFFGPGTRLTVL.